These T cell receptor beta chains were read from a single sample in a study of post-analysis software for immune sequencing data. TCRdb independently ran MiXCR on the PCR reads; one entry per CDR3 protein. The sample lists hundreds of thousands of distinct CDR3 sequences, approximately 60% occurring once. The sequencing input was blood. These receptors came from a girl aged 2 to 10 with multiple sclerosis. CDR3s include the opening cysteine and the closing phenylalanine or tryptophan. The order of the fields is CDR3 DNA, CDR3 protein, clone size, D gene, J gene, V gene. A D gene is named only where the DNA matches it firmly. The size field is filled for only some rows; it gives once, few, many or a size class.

CDR3nt: TGTGCCAGCAGCCAAGAGCCGGACAGGGCTCCATTCTACGAGCAGTACTTC; CDR3aa: CASSQEPDRAPFYEQYF; abundance: .; d_gene: TRBD1; j_gene: TRBJ2-7; v_gene: TRBV14
CDR3nt: TGCGCCAGCAGCTTTCGGGCAGATAAAGAATTATACAATGAGCAGTTCTTC; CDR3aa: CASSFRADKELYNEQFF; abundance: .; d_gene: .; j_gene: TRBJ2-1; v_gene: TRBV5-1
CDR3nt: TGCGCCAGCAGCTTGTCTTTATCTGATGAGCAGTTCTTC; CDR3aa: CASSLSLSDEQFF; abundance: few; d_gene: .; j_gene: TRBJ2-1; v_gene: TRBV5-1
CDR3nt: TGTGCCAGCAGCTTAGAGGGGGACAGGGACTATGGCTACACCTTC; CDR3aa: CASSLEGDRDYGYTF; abundance: few; d_gene: TRBD1; j_gene: TRBJ1-2; v_gene: TRBV13
CDR3nt: TGTGCCAGCAGTTTAACCACAGGGACCTACGAGCAGTACTTC; CDR3aa: CASSLTTGTYEQYF; abundance: .; d_gene: .; j_gene: TRBJ2-7; v_gene: TRBV12-3/TRBV12-4
CDR3nt: TGCGCCAGCAGCTTCGGACTAGCGGGAGAAGGCACAGATACGCAGTATTTT; CDR3aa: CASSFGLAGEGTDTQYF; abundance: once; d_gene: TRBD2; j_gene: TRBJ2-3; v_gene: TRBV5-1
CDR3nt: TGTGCCAGCAGTTTTTCACAGGAGGAGACCCAGTACTTC; CDR3aa: CASSFSQEETQYF; abundance: .; d_gene: .; j_gene: TRBJ2-5; v_gene: TRBV6-8
CDR3nt: TGTGCCAGCAGTTCCGACAGGGACTCCTACAATGAGCAGTACTTC; CDR3aa: CASSSDRDSYNEQYF; abundance: .; d_gene: .; j_gene: TRBJ2-7; v_gene: TRBV12-3/TRBV12-4
CDR3nt: TGCAGCGTTAGGAGGACAGGGGGCAACGAGCAGTACTTC; CDR3aa: CSVRRTGGNEQYF; abundance: .; d_gene: TRBD1; j_gene: TRBJ2-7; v_gene: TRBV29-1
CDR3nt: TGCAGCGTTGCTCCTCGGGACCGGTTCGAGCAGTTCTTC; CDR3aa: CSVAPRDRFEQFF; abundance: .; d_gene: .; j_gene: TRBJ2-1; v_gene: TRBV29-1